This record looks at one TCR beta chain sequence and its context. This receptor's antigen is unknown. A junction end diverges from the germline sequence, so it may reflect a read error. Based on the germline V gene, the CDR1 and CDR2 sequences are SQVTM and ANQGSEA. The CDR3 starts with the cysteine, ends with the phenylalanine, and has 12 residues. Just the 36-base CDR3 DNA is kept, in frame starting at base 1. This entry is derived from a study of T cell repertoires in cytomegalovirus infection (dated by TCRdb to the late 2010s). Study-wide context: The HLA type of each donor mattered for the analysis, because public TCR beta signatures pointed to carriage of CMV infection along with the matching HLA type. Overall study results and their limits: Cumulative frequency of public TCR beta family members discriminated carriers of CMV infection plus the relevant HLA type in this cohort and an independent approximately 370-donor cohort. The ex vivo response was dominated by HLA-C-restricted CMV-specific TCR beta clonotypes, which also provided the single most frequent clonotype in two of eight donors.

Data came from an Illumina HiSeq 1500. TCRdb reran the public reads through fastp at Q25 and MiXCR, keeping productive beta chains. Every distinct CDR3 protein forms one entry, paired with its most common genes and DNA. The sample table lists fewer than 200,000 distinct CDR3 sequences, roughly an eighth of them with a count of one. The top ten clonotypes cover around 27% of the sample. The chain is made from TRBV29-1 and TRBJ2-5; TRBD2 might be the D gene, on 6 matching bases. This TCR derives from a human donor in good health (CMV status not recorded). Some clones in this sample may be carry-over from other donors' samples. Sequencing was performed on PBMCs. DNA sequence: TGCAGCGCGAACCCCTGGGGGGAGACCCAGTATTTC. This translates into CSANPWGETQYF.